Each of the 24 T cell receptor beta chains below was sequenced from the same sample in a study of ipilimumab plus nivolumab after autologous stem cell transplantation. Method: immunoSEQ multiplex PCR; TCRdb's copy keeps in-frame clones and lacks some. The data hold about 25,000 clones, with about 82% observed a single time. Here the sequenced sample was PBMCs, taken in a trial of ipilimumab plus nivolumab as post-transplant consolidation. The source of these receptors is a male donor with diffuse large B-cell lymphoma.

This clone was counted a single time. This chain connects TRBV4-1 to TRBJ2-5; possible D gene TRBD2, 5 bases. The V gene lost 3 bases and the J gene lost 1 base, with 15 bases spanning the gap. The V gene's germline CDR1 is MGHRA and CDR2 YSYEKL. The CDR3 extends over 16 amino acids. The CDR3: CASSQDTGKGQETQYF. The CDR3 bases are TGCGCCAGCAGCCAGGATACGGGGAAGGGCCAAGAGACCCAGTACTTC.

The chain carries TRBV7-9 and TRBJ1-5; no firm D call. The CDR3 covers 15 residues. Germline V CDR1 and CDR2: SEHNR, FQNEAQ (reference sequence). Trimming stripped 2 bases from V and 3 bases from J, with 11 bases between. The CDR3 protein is CASSLNGVSNQPQHF. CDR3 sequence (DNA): TGTGCCAGCAGCTTAAACGGGGTTTCCAATCAGCCCCAGCATTTT.

In nucleotides, the CDR3 is TGTGCTAGTGGTTTACCTTCGGGGGGTTATAATTCACCCCTCCACTTT. It specifies CASGLPSGGYNSPLHF. The V and J genes are TRBV12-5 and TRBJ1-6; D perhaps matches TRBD1 (5 bases). CDR1 and CDR2 (germline): LGHNT, FRNRAP. The CDR3 extends over 16 amino acids. V was cut by 3 bases and J by 4 bases, with 13 bases left in between.

The CDR3 sequence is CASSQAVADTQYF. In DNA, the CDR3 is TGTGCCAGCTCACAGGCGGTCGCAGATACGCAGTATTTT. The gene calls are TRBV18 and TRBJ2-3; D is unclear. Germline-derived CDR1 and CDR2 are KGHSH and LQKENI. CDR3 length: 13 amino acids. The V end was cut by 4 bases, the J end by 4 bases, with 9 bases between.

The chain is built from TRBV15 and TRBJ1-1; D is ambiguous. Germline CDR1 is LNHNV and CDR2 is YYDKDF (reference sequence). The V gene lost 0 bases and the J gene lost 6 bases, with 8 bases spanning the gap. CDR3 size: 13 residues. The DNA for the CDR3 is TGTGCCACCAGCAGAGATCGACGGGCTGAAGCTTTCTTT. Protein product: CATSRDRRAEAFF. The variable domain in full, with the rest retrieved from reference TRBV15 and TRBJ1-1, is DAMVIQNPRYQVTQFGKPVTLSCSQTLNHNVMYWYQQKSSQAPKLLFHYYDKDFNNEADTPDNFQSRRPNTSFCFLDIRSPGLGDTAMYLCATSRDRRAEAFFGQGTRLTVV.

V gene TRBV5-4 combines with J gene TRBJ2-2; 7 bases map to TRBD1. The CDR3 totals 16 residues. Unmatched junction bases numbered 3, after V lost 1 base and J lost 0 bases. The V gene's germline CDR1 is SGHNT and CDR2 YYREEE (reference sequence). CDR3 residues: CASSLRGGANTGELFF. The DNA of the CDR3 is TGTGCCAGCAGCTTGAGAGGGGGCGCGAACACCGGGGAGCTGTTTTTT.

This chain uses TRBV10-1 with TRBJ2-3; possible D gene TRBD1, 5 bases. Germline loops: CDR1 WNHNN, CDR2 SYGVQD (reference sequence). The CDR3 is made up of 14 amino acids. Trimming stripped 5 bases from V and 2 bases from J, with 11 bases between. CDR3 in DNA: TGCGCCAGCAGTCTGCAGGGTTACACAGATACGCAGTATTTT. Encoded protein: CASSLQGYTDTQYF.

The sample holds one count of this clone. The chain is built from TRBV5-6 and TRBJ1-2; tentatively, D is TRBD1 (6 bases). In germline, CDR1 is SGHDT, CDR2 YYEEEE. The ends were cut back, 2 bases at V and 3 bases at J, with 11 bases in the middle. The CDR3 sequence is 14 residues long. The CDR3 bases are TGTGCCAGCAGCTTTCTCGGGGGCGACTATGGCTACACCTTC. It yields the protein CASSFLGGDYGYTF. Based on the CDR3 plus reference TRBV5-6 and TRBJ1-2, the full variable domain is DAGVTQSPTHLIKTRGQQVTLRCSPKSGHDTVSWYQQALGQGPQFIFQYYEEEERQRGNFPDRFSGHQFPNYSSELNVNALLLGDSALYLCASSFLGGDYGYTFGSGTRLTVV.

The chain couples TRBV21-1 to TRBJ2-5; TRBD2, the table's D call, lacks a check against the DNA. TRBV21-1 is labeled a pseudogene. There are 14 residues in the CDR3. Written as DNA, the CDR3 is TGTGCCAGCAGCAAATGCGGCAACCAAGAGACCCAGTACTTC. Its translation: CASSKCGNQETQYF.

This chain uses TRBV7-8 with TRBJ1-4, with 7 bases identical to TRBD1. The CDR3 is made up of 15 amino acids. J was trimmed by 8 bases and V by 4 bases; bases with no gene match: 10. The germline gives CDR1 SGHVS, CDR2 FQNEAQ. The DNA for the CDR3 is TGTGCCAGCAGCTCACGCAGGGGGATTGGAGAAAAACTGTTTTTT. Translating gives CASSSRRGIGEKLFF.

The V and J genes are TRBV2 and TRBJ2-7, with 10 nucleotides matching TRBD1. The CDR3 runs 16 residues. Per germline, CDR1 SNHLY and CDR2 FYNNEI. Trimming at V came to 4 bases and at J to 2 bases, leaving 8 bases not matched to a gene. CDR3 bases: TGTGCCAGCAGTGCTTCCGGGACAGGGGACACCTACGAGCAGTACTTC. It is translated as CASSASGTGDTYEQYF.

CDR3 in amino acids: CASPTGTSGGYTF. The CDR3 bases are TGTGCCAGCCCCACAGGAACAAGTGGGGGCTACACCTTC. The chain uses TRBV2 and TRBJ1-2, with TRBD1 as a possible D gene (5 bases). CDR3 size: 13 residues. Trimming pared 8 bases from V and 8 bases from J, leaving 18 bases between. The germline CDR1 and CDR2 sequences are SNHLY and FYNNEI.

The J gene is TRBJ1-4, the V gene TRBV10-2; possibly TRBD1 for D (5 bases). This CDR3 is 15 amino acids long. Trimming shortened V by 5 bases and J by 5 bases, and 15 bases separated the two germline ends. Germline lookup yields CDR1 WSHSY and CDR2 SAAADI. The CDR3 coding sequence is TGCGCCAGCAGTTTGTCTCGGGGGAGCAATGAAAAACTGTTTTTT. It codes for CASSLSRGSNEKLFF.

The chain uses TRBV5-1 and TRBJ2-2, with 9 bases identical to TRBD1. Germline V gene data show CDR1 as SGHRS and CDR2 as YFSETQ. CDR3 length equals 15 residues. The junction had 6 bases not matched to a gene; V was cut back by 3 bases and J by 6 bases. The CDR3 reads CASSSLDRGAGELFF. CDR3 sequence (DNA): TGCGCCAGCAGCTCCTTGGACAGGGGCGCCGGGGAGCTGTTTTTT.

CDR3 sequence reads: CASSKMGCVPYEQYF. CDR3 coding DNA: TGTGCCAGCAGCAAAATGGGGTGCGTCCCCTACGAGCAGTACTTC. V and J are TRBV21-1 and TRBJ2-7. TRBV21-1 is shown as a pseudogene. There are 15 residues in the CDR3.

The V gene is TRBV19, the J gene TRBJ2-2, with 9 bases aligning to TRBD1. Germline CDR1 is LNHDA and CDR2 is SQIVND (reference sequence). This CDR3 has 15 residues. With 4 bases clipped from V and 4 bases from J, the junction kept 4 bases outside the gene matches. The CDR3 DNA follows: TGTGCCAGTAGTAGGGACAGGGATGGCACCGGGGAGCTGTTTTTT. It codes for CASSRDRDGTGELFF.

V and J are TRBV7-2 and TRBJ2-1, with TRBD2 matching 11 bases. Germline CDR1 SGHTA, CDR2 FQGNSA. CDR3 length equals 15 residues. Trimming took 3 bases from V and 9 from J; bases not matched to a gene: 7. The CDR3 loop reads CASSFIAGGLGEQFF. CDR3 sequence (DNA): TGTGCCAGCAGCTTTATAGCGGGGGGGCTAGGTGAGCAGTTCTTC.

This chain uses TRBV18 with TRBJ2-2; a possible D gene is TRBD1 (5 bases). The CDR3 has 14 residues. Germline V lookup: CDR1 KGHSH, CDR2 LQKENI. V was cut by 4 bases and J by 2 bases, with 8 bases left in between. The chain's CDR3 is CASSLQGNTGELFF. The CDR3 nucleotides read TGTGCCAGCTCACTTCAGGGAAACACCGGGGAGCTGTTTTTT.

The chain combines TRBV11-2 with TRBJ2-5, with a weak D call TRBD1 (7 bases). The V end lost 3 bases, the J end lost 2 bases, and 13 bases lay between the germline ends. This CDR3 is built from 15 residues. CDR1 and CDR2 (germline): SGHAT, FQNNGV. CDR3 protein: CASSFWRGPQETQYF. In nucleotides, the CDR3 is TGTGCCAGCAGCTTTTGGAGGGGGCCTCAAGAGACCCAGTACTTC.

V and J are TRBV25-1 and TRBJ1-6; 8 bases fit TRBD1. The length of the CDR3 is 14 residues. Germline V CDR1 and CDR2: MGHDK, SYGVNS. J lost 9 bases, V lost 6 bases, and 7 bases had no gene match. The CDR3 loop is CASRETGVVSPLHF. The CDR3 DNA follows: TGTGCCAGCAGAGAGACAGGGGTTGTTTCACCCCTCCACTTT.

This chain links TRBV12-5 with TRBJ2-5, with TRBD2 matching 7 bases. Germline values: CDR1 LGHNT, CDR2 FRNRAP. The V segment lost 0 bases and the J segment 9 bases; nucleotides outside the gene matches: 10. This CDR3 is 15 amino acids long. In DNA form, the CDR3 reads TGTGCTAGTGGTTTGGTACTAGCTGGTGGGGGGGCCCAGTACTTC. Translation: CASGLVLAGGGAQYF.

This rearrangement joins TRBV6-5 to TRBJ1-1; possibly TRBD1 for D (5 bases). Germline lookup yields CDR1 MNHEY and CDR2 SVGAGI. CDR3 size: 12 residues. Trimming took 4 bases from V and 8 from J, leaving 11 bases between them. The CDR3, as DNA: TGTGCCAGCAGTTCCCAGGGTAAAGAAGCTTTCTTT. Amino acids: CASSSQGKEAFF.

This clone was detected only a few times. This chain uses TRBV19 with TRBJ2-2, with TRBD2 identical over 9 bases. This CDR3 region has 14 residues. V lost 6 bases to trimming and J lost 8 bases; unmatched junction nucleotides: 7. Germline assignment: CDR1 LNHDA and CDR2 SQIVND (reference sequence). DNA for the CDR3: TGTGCCAGTAGGGGGACTAGCATCAAGGGGGAGCTGTTTTTT. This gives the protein CASRGTSIKGELFF.

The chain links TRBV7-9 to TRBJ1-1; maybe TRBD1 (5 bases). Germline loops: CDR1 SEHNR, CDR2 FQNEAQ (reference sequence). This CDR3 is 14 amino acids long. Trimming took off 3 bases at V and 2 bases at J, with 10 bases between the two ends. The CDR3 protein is CASSLGGGNTEAFF. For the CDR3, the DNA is TGTGCCAGCAGCTTGGGTGGGGGTAACACTGAAGCTTTCTTT.